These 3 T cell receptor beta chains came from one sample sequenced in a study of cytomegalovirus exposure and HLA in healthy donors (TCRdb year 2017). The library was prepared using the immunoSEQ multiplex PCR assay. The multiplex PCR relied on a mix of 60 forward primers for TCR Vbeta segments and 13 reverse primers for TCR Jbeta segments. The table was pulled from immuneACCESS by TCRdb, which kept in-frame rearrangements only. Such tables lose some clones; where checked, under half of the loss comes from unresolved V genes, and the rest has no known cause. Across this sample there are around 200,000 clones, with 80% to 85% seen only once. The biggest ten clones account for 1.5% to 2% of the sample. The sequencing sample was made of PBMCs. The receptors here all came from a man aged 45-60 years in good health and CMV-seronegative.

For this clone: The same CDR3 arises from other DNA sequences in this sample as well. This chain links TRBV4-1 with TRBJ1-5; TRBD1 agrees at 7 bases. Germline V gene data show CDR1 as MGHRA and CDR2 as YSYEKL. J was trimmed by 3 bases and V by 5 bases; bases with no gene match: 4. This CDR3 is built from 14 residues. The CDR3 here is CASSGGQFNQPQHF. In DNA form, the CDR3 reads TGCGCCAGCAGCGGGGGACAGTTCAATCAGCCCCAGCATTTT.

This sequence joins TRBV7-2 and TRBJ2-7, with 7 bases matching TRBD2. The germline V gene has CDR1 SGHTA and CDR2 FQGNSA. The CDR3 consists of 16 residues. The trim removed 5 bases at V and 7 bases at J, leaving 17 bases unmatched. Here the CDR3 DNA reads TGTGCCAGCAGCACCCCGGGGGGTCCCAGGTTGGGTGAGCAGTACTTC. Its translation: CASSTPGGPRLGEQYF.

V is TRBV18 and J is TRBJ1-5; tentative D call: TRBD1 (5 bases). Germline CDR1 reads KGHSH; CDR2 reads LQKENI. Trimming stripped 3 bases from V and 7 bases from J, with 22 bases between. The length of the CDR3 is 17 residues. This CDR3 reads CASSPTRRGGPNQPQHF. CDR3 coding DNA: TGTGCCAGCTCACCCACCCGGAGGGGCGGCCCTAACCAGCCCCAGCATTTT.